The TCR beta chain described here comes from a study of blood T cell repertoires in COVID-19. Assay: immunoSEQ multiplex PCR; the TCRdb copy retains only in-frame clones and omits some. This sample has about 180,000 clones; approximately 88% occur once, and the top ten carry approximately 2.9%. The V gene end was trimmed by 7 bases and the J gene end by 1 base; junction bases not matched to a gene: 5. CDR3 length: 15 amino acids. Germline V gene sequence: CDR1 MRHNA, CDR2 SNTAGT. This rearrangement joins TRBV6-4 to TRBJ2-2; the match to TRBD1 covers 8 bases. The sequencing sample was made of peripheral blood. This receptor was obtained from a woman between 55 and 75 years old with acute or convalescent COVID-19. In nucleotides, the CDR3 is TGTGCCAGCACTGCCGGGACAGGGAACACCGGGGAGCTGTTTTTT. Its protein is CASTAGTGNTGELFF.